This T cell receptor beta chain was obtained from a study of cytomegalovirus exposure and HLA in healthy donors. Notes on this clone: Antigen unknown.

Study results and caveats: One variant, a missense change in DCLRE1C, was linked in a later analysis to TCR beta V- and J-gene trimming. Some public TCRs appeared in many individuals, while most sequences were rare. For presence/absence analyses, sequencing depth was assumed to be roughly uniform across donors.

This CDR3 comprises 14 residues. Germline assignment: CDR1 SGHNT and CDR2 YYREEE (reference sequence). Trimming stripped 2 bases from V and 2 bases from J, with 5 bases between. Primers included in the PCR were 60 Vbeta and 13 Jbeta primers. Generated by immunoSEQ multiplex PCR, the TCRdb table keeps only in-frame clones and is missing some. Of some 120,000 clones in the sample, about 80% were seen once. The chain links TRBV5-4 to TRBJ2-6; D remains unclear. This receptor was taken from a man aged 40-50 years in good health and CMV-seronegative. Material for sequencing was PBMCs. CDR3 nucleotides: TGTGCCAGCAGCTTCCAGGCTGGGGCCAACGTCCTGACTTTC. It is translated as CASSFQAGANVLTF.